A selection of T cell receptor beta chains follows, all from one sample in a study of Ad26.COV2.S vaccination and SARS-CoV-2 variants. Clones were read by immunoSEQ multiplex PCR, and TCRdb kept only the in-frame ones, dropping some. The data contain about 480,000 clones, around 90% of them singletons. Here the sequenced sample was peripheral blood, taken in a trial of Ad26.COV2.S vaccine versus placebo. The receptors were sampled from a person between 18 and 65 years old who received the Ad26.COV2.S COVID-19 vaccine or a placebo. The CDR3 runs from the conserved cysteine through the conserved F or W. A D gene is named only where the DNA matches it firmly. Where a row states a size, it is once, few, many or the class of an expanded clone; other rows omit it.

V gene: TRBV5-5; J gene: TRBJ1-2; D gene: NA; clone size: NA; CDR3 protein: CASSLSPGVGYTF; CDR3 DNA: TGTGCCAGCAGCTTGTCGCCAGGTGTTGGCTACACCTTC
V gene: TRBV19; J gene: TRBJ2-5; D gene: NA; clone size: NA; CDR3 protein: CASRRPGQETQYF; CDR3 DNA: TGTGCCAGTCGCCGTCCGGGACAAGAGACCCAGTACTTC
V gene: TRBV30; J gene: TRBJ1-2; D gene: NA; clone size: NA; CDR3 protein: CAWSPGMYGYTF; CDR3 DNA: TGTGCCTGGAGCCCGGGAATGTATGGCTACACCTTC
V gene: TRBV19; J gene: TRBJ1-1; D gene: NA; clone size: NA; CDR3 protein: CASSETAYTEAFF; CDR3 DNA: TGTGCCAGTAGTGAGACAGCTTACACTGAAGCTTTCTTT
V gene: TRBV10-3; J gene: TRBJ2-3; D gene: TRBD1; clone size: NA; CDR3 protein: CAIKGQGASDTQYF; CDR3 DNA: TGTGCCATCAAGGGACAGGGGGCGTCAGATACGCAGTATTTT
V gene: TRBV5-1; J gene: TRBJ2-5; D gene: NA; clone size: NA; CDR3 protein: CASSLSGSVHQETQYF; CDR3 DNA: TGCGCCAGCAGCTTGTCGGGGTCTGTTCACCAAGAGACCCAGTACTTC
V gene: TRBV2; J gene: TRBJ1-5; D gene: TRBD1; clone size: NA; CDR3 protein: CASSQQGQVYSNQPQHF; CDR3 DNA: TGTGCCAGCAGTCAACAAGGACAGGTGTATAGCAATCAGCCCCAGCATTTT
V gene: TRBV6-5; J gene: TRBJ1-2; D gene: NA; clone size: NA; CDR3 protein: CASSRDINYGYTF; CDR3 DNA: TGTGCCAGCAGCCGGGACATCAACTATGGCTACACCTTC
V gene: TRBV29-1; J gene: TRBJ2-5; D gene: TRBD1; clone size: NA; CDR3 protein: CSVQGGRQETQYF; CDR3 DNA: TGCAGCGTCCAAGGGGGCAGACAAGAGACCCAGTACTTC
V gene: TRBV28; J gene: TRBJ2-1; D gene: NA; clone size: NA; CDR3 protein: CASSPPPREQFF; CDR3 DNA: TGTGCCAGCAGTCCCCCCCCTCGAGAGCAGTTCTTC
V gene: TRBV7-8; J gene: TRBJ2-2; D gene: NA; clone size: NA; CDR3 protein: CASSLALDPRTGELFF; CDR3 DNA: TGTGCCAGCAGCTTAGCACTGGACCCCCGCACCGGGGAGCTGTTTTTT
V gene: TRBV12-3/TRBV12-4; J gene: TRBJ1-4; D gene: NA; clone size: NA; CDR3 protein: CASRTEFNEKLFF; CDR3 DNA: TGTGCCAGCAGGACGGAGTTTAATGAAAAACTGTTTTTT
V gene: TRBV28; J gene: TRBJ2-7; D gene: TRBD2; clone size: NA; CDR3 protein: CASSFRLAGEQYF; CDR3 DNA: TGTGCCAGCAGTTTCCGGCTAGCGGGGGAGCAGTACTTC
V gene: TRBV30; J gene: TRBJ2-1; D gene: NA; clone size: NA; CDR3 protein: CAWRPDFLQNEQFF; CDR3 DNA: TGTGCCTGGAGACCGGACTTTTTACAGAATGAGCAGTTCTTC
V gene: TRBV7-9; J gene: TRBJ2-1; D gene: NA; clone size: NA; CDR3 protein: CASSLEAKPPYNEQFF; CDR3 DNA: TGTGCCAGCAGCTTAGAGGCGAAGCCACCGTACAATGAGCAGTTCTTC
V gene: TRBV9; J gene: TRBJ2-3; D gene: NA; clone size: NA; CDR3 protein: CASSVVPSEGDTQYF; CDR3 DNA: TGTGCCAGCAGCGTAGTTCCGTCAGAGGGAGATACGCAGTATTTT
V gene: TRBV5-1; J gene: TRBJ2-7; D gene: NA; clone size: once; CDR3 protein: CASSLVRGFYEQYF; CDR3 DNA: TGCGCCAGCAGCTTGGTAAGGGGATTCTACGAGCAGTACTTC
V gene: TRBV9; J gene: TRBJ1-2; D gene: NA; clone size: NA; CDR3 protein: CASSALAYGYTF; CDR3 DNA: TGTGCCAGCAGCGCCCTCGCCTATGGCTACACCTTC
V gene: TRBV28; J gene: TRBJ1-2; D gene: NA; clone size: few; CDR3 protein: CASSFSSGYTF; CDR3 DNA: TGTGCCAGCAGTTTCTCGAGTGGCTACACCTTC
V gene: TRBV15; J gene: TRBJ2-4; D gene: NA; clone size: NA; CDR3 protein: CATSAPGVGGENIQYF; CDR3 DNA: TGTGCCACCAGCGCCCCAGGGGTTGGGGGGGAAAACATTCAGTACTTC
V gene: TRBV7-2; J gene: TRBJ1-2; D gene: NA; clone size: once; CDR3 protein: CASSSVGPYGYTF; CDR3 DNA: TGTGCCAGCAGCTCCGTGGGGCCCTATGGCTACACCTTC
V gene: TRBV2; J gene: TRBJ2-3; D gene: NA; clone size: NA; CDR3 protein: CASSEDSRGIGDTQYF; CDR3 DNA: TGTGCCAGCAGTGAAGATAGCAGGGGAATAGGAGATACGCAGTATTTT
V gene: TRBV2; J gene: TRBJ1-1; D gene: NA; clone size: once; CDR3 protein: CASSEVGAVYEAFF; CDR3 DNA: TGTGCCAGCAGTGAAGTGGGGGCGGTCTATGAAGCTTTCTTT
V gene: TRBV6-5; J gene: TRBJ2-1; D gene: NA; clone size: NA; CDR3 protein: CASSPNLYDEQFF; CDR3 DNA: TGTGCCAGCAGCCCAAACCTCTACGATGAGCAGTTCTTC
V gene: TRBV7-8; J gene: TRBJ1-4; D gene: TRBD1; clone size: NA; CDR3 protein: CASSSVRDRVYEKLFF; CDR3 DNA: TGTGCCAGCAGCTCCGTCCGGGACAGGGTTTATGAAAAACTGTTTTTT
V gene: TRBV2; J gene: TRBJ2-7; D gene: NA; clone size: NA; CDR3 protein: CASSEVTGQYF; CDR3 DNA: TGTGCCAGCAGTGAAGTCACGGGGCAGTACTTC
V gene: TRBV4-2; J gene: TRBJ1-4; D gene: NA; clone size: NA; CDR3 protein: CASSPRTEGGEKLFF; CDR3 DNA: TGTGCCAGCAGCCCCAGGACGGAGGGAGGAGAAAAACTGTTTTTT
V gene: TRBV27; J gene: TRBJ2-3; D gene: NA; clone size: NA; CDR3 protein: CASSLSVSGLNQYF; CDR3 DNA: TGTGCCAGCAGTTTATCCGTTTCGGGTCTGAATCAGTATTTT
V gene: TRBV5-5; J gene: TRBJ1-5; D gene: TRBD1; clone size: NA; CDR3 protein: CASSFVGTGAYSNQPQHF; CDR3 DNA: TGTGCCAGCAGCTTTGTCGGGACAGGGGCCTATAGCAATCAGCCCCAGCATTTT
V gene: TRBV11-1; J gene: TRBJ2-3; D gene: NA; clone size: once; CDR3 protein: CASRGDTQYF; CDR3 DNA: TGTGCCAGCAGAGGGGATACGCAGTATTTT
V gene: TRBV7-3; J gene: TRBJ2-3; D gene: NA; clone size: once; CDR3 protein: CASSRSGDTQYF; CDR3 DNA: TGTGCCAGCAGCCGAAGCGGGGATACGCAGTATTTT
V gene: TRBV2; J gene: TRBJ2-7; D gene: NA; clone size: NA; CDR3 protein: CASTAEYEQYF; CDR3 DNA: TGTGCCAGCACGGCGGAATACGAGCAGTACTTC
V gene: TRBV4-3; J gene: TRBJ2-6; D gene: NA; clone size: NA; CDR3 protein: CASSQDSSGANVLTF; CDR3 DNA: TGCGCCAGCAGCCAAGATAGTTCGGGAGCCAACGTCCTGACTTTC
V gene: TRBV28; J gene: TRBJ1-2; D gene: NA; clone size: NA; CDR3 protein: CASRIPGNYGYTF; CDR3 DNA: TGTGCCAGCAGAATCCCAGGGAACTATGGCTACACCTTC
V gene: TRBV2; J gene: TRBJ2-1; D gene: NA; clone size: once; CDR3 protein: CASTEGSYNEQFF; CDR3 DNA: TGTGCCAGCACGGAGGGCTCCTACAATGAGCAGTTCTTC
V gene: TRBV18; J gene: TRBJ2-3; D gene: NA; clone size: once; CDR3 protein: CASSPYSYTDTQYF; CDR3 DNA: TGTGCCAGCTCACCATACTCCTACACAGATACGCAGTATTTT
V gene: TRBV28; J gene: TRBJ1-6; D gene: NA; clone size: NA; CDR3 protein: CASAMVASPLHF; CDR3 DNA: TGTGCCAGCGCGATGGTGGCTTCACCCCTCCACTTT
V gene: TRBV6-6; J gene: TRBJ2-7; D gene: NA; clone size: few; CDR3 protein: CASSYSGAGRAHEQYF; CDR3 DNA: TGTGCCAGCAGTTACTCCGGCGCCGGGCGGGCCCACGAGCAGTACTTC
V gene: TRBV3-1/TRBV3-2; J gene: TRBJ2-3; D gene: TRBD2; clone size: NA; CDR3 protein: CASSQDPVTSVEDTQYF; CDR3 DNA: TGTGCCAGCAGCCAAGATCCCGTAACTAGCGTTGAAGATACGCAGTATTTT
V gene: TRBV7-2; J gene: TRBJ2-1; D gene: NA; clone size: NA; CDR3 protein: CASSSSGNEQFF; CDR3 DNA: TGTGCCAGCAGCTCCAGCGGGAATGAGCAGTTCTTC
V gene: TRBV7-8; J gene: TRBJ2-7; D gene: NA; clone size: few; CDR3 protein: CASSHSRVEQYF; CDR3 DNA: TGTGCCAGCAGCCATAGTAGGGTCGAGCAGTACTTC
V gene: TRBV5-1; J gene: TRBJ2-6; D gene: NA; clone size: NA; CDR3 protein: CASSYGVSGANVLTF; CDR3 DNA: TGCGCCAGCAGTTATGGAGTTTCGGGGGCCAACGTCCTGACTTTC
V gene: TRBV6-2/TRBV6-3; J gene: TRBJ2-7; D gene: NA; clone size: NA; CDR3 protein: CASSYSGGSSYEQYF; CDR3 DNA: TGTGCCAGCAGTTACTCAGGGGGGAGCTCCTACGAGCAGTACTTC
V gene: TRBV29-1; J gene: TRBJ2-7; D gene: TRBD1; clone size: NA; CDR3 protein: CSVSRDQGAYEQYF; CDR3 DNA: TGCAGCGTCAGTCGGGATCAGGGGGCCTACGAGCAGTACTTC
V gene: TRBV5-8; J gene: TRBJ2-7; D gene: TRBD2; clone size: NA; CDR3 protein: CASSYFPSGSVNEQYF; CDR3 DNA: TGTGCCAGCAGCTATTTCCCTAGCGGGAGCGTTAATGAGCAGTACTTC